This TCR beta chain was recovered during a study of kidney transplant recipient with SARS-CoV-2 infection (dated by TCRdb to the early 2020s). This clonotype was found once. The antigen this receptor binds is unknown. The conserved final phenylalanine or tryptophan is absent from the CDR3, which likely points to a read error. TCRdb records Illumina MiSeq as the sequencer. Profiling of the peripheral T cell repertoire was carried out for human TCRbeta genes. In the original analysis: Beta-binomial modelling was used to test for differences in clonotype abundance while accounting for variability over time. Expanded clonotypes were screened against the ImmuneCODE reference database of SARS-CoV-2-associated TCRs and were mapped to viral genome regions. Additional repertoire analyses were carried out for TRBV gene usage, CDR3 length, CDR3 amino acid overlap between time points, clonotype abundance distributions and Jaccard similarity. In-frame beta chains were kept once TCRdb had trimmed the public reads at Q25 with fastp and called clones with MiXCR. Rows matching on CDR3 protein sequence are summarized as one entry with the most common DNA and genes. The V and J calls were not made by the authors but by TCRdb's processing. The sample includes roughly 230,000 distinct CDR3 sequences, with less than 35% observed a single time. The biggest ten clones account for under 9.5% of the sample.

The sample's time point label, decoded: pre-pandemic baseline sample and day 111 after first positive SARS-CoV-2 test. Sequences were derived from a blood sample, sampled at baseline and around day 120 from a kidney transplant recipient. The TCR originated in a young adult male patient who had COVID-19 and was a kidney transplant recipient. Following a transplant, some T lymphocytes may have been derived from the graft donor.

The DNA sequence reads TGCGCCAGCAGCCTGCACACACGGAACAATGAGCAGTTCCTC. It translates as CASSLHTRNNEQFL. In this chain, TRBV4-1 is recombined with TRBJ2-1; no D gene can be assigned with confidence. The CDR3 comprises 14 residues, both ends counted. Kept here is only the CDR3 DNA, which spans 42 bases and is read in frame from base 1. The germline V gene gives CDR1 as MGHRA and CDR2 as YSYEKL. V lost 4 bases and J lost 5 bases; the stretch between them is 12 bases long.